This entry describes one T cell receptor (beta chain). This same CDR3 is encoded by further DNA sequences in the sample. Between the trimmed V and J ends, which lost 3 bases and 3 bases, there was a span of 23 bases. CDR1 is SGHTA and CDR2 is FQGTGA in the germline V gene. The CDR3 covers 19 residues. The data originate from a study of control samples from healthy donors and cancer patients. Profiling relied on immunoSEQ multiplex PCR, and the TCRdb table lists in-frame clones only, not all of them. The table has about 120,000 clones, 85% to 90% seen once. The V call is TRBV7-3, the J call TRBJ2-2, with D perhaps TRBD1 or TRBD2 (6 bases each). The clonotype comes from a woman in her forties or fifties with colorectal cancer. Sequencing was performed on PBMCs. The DNA of the CDR3 is TGTGCCAGCAGCTTGGGAGGAGGAGGGGGGATGTTGGACACCGGGGAGCTGTTTTTT. Its protein product is CASSLGGGGGMLDTGELFF.